This T cell receptor beta chain appears in the sequencing data of a study of shared clonotypes between healthy human individuals. Assay: immunoSEQ multiplex PCR; the TCRdb copy retains only in-frame clones and omits some. The sample records roughly 380,000 clones, 96% being singletons. Notes on the study in general: For naive CD4 cells, around 5.1% of clonotypes were shared across a few donors. Non-shared clonotypes had lower generation probabilities than those shared by all four donors.

Donors were healthy HIV-negative adults without recently reported acute infections or vaccinations. Every donor was a Caucasian adult from Nashville, Tennessee. The CDR3 spans 16 residues. Germline lookup yields CDR1 SGHDT and CDR2 YYEEEE. The J segment lost 7 bases and the V segment lost 2 bases, leaving 8 bases of the junction unmatched. A remark on this clone: Its antigen remains unknown.

The sequenced sample was memory CD8+ T cells sorted from blood. Subset meaning: CD45RO+ cells pooled with CCR7-negative TemRA cells. This chain joins TRBV5-6 and TRBJ2-7; 14 bases fit TRBD2. The receptor was isolated from a man aged 30-40 years in good health. CDR3 sequence reads: CASSFRLAGGPKEQYF. DNA for the CDR3: TGTGCCAGCAGCTTCAGACTAGCGGGAGGGCCGAAAGAGCAGTACTTC.